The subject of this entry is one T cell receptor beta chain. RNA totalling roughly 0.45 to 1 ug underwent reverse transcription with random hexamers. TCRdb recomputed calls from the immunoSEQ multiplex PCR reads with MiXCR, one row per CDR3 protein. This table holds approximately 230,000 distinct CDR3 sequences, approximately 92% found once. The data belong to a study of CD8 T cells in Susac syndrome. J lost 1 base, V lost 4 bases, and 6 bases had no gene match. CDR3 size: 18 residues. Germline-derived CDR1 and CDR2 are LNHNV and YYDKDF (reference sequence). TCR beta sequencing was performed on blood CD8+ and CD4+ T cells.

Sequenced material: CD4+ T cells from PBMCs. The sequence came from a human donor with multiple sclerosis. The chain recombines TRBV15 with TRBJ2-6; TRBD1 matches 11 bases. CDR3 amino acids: CATSTTDRGLSGANVLTF. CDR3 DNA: TGTGCCACCAGCACGACGGACAGGGGGCTTTCTGGGGCCAACGTCCTGACTTTC. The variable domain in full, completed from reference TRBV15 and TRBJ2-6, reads DAMVIQNPRYQVTQFGKPVTLSCSQTLNHNVMYWYQQKSSQAPKLLFHYYDKDFNNEADTPDNFQSRRPNTSFCFLDIRSPGLGDTAMYLCATSTTDRGLSGANVLTFGAGSRLTVL.